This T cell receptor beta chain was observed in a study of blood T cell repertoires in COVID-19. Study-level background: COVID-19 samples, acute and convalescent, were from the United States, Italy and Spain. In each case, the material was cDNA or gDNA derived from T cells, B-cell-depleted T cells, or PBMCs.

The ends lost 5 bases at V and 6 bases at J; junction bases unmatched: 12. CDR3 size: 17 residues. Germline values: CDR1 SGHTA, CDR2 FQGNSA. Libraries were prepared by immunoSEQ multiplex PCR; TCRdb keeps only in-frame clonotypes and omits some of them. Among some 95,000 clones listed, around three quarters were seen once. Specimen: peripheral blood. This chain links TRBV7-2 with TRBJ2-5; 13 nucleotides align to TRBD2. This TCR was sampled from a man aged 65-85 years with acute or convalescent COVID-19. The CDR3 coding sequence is TGTGCCAGCAGCCCCCAATCGACTAGCGGGGGGCAAAAGACCCAGTACTTC. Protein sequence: CASSPQSTSGGQKTQYF.